The sequence of this T cell receptor beta chain was determined in a study of siplizumab effects on memory and regulatory T cells. Sequencing was performed with immunoSEQ multiplex PCR; in TCRdb, only in-frame clones are kept and a portion is missing. This sample has some 62,000 clones, with about 80% found just once. Study-wide points: In roughly 75-95% of proliferating CD4+ or CD8+ clones, a naive or memory phenotype could not be assigned. Under siplizumab, an average approximately 71% of mappable alloreactive CD4+ clones were Treg-derived, compared with 25% to 30% in controls.

V lost 4 bases to trimming and J lost 4 bases, with 5 bases between them. Per germline, CDR1 SGHTS and CDR2 YDEGEE. The CDR3 runs 11 residues. With respect to this clone: Its antigen is not known.

Sequenced: memory CD4+ T cells sorted from blood. The receptor was derived from a human donor in good health. The chain couples TRBV5-8 to TRBJ1-1; no firm D call. The CDR3 here is CASSVGTEAFF. The CDR3 coding sequence is TGTGCCAGCAGCGTGGGCACTGAAGCTTTCTTT.